This T cell receptor beta chain was identified in a study of blood T cell repertoires in COVID-19. J lost 2 bases, V lost 1 base, and 8 bases had no gene match. Germline V gene lookup returns CDR1 LNHDA and CDR2 SQIVND (reference sequence). The CDR3 spans 17 residues. The repertoire was sequenced with immunoSEQ multiplex PCR; TCRdb's copy has only in-frame clones and lacks some. The repertoire holds about 380,000 clones, with about 90% as singletons. This clonotype was sampled from a man aged 25-45 years who had recovered from COVID-19. Sequencing was performed on PBMCs or T cells enriched from blood (not recorded which). The rearrangement links TRBV19 to TRBJ2-3; TRBD2 agrees at 8 bases. For the CDR3, the DNA is TGTGCCAGTAGTATAGGTGGGCTAGCGGGCTTCACAGATACGCAGTATTTT. Protein: CASSIGGLAGFTDTQYF.